The 11 T cell receptor beta chains presented below share a single source sample, sequenced in a study of cytomegalovirus exposure and HLA in healthy donors. The PCR was carried out with 60 Vbeta primers and 13 Jbeta primers. Measured with immunoSEQ multiplex PCR; TCRdb has only the in-frame clones, and not every one. The data hold approximately 110,000 clones, with approximately 70% observed a single time. The material sequenced was PBMCs. The source is a woman aged 70 to 79 in good health and CMV-seropositive.

The chain links TRBV19 to TRBJ2-5; TRBD1 matches 8 bases. CDR1 LNHDA and CDR2 SQIVND come from the germline V gene (reference sequence). The CDR3 sequence is 14 residues long. The J segment lost 5 bases and the V segment lost 7 bases, leaving 9 bases of the junction unmatched. CDR3 in DNA: TGTGCCAGTACTGATGGACAGGGCAGGGAGACCCAGTACTTC. This sequence encodes CASTDGQGRETQYF.

The DNA for the CDR3 is TGTGCCAGTAGGGTGGGGGGATCCGGGGAGCTGTTTTTT. Its translation: CASRVGGSGELFF. The genes are TRBV19 and TRBJ2-2; tentative D call: TRBD2 (6 bases). The V end was cut by 6 bases, the J end by 6 bases, with 11 bases between. Looked up from germline, CDR1 is LNHDA and CDR2 is SQIVND (reference sequence). CDR3 length: 13 residues.

The genes are TRBV5-5 and TRBJ2-7; 7 positions agree with TRBD2. With V trimmed by 4 bases and J by 1 base, 11 bases remained unmatched. This CDR3 comprises 16 residues. Per the germline V gene, CDR1 is SGHKS and CDR2 is YYEKEE (reference sequence). The CDR3, as DNA: TGTGCCAGCAGCGTAGTGGTGGGGGGGACTTCCTACGAGCAGTACTTC. Translating it yields CASSVVVGGTSYEQYF.

The chain employs TRBV15 and TRBJ1-3; D is perhaps TRBD1 (5 bases). CDR1 LNHNV and CDR2 YYDKDF come from the germline V gene (reference sequence). This CDR3 contains 16 residues. V lost 0 bases and J lost 7, with 16 bases in between. The CDR3 loop reads CATSRDPGGGGNTIYF. The CDR3 DNA follows: TGTGCCACCAGCAGAGATCCGGGCGGCGGGGGTAACACCATATATTTT. The whole variable domain, remainder taken from reference TRBV15 and TRBJ1-3, is DAMVIQNPRYQVTQFGKPVTLSCSQTLNHNVMYWYQQKSSQAPKLLFHYYDKDFNNEADTPDNFQSRRPNTSFCFLDIRSPGLGDTAMYLCATSRDPGGGGNTIYFGEGSWLTVV.

The V and J genes are TRBV7-2 and TRBJ2-2; D is undetermined. Germline V lookup: CDR1 SGHTA, CDR2 FQGNSA. This CDR3 has 14 residues. V was cut by 2 bases and J by 6 bases, with 10 bases left in between. CDR3 sequence: CASSLSVQSGELFF. The CDR3 DNA reads TGTGCCAGCAGCTTAAGTGTCCAGTCCGGGGAGCTGTTTTTT.

This clone was counted only a few times. The genes are TRBV6-5 and TRBJ2-3; D is possibly TRBD2 (5 bases). Germline CDR1 reads MNHEY; CDR2 reads SVGAGI. Trimming left V 2 bases short and J 4 bases short, with 13 bases between. CDR3 length: 15 amino acids. CDR3 bases: TGTGCCAGCAGTTACGACCCTTCACTAGCAGATACGCAGTATTTT. Translation: CASSYDPSLADTQYF.

This rearrangement joins TRBV14 to TRBJ2-2, with a weak D call TRBD1 (5 bases). Trimming pared 2 bases from V and 5 bases from J, leaving 9 bases between. This CDR3 is built from 14 residues. Germline CDR1 reads SGHDN; CDR2 reads FVKESK. The CDR3 sequence: CASSQIRGTGELFF. CDR3 nucleotides: TGTGCCAGCAGCCAAATAAGGGGAACCGGGGAGCTGTTTTTT.

The chain combines TRBV5-1 with TRBJ2-3; 8 bases line up with TRBD1. The CDR3 extends over 14 amino acids. V shed 4 bases and J 6 bases; nucleotides not matched to a gene: 7. Germline V gives CDR1 SGHRS, CDR2 YFSETQ. CDR3 region: CASSIGQGKDTQYF. CDR3 in DNA: TGCGCCAGCAGCATTGGACAGGGCAAGGATACGCAGTATTTT.

CDR3 region: CASHRAGGLNTIYF. The CDR3 coding sequence is TGTGCCAGCCACAGGGCCGGGGGGTTGAACACCATATATTTT. The rearrangement links TRBV6-5 to TRBJ1-3; TRBD1 is a possible D gene (6 bases). Germline CDR1 and CDR2: MNHEY and SVGAGI. The V and J ends lost 8 bases and 7 bases respectively, with 18 bases between them. The CDR3 consists of 14 residues.

The V call is TRBV6-1, the J call TRBJ2-7; 12 bases agree with TRBD2. V lost 1 base and J lost 6; bases outside the gene matches: 1. The CDR3 extends over 14 amino acids. Germline loops: CDR1 MNHNS, CDR2 SASEGT. Here the CDR3 reads CASSEGTSGAEQYF. The CDR3, as DNA: TGTGCCAGCAGTGAAGGGACTAGCGGGGCCGAGCAGTACTTC.

This clone is a singleton in its sample. The rearrangement links TRBV4-2 to TRBJ2-7; D call uncertain. The germline gives CDR1 LGHNA, CDR2 YNFKEQ. The CDR3 loop spans 13 amino acids. V was trimmed by 1 base and J by 6 bases, leaving 10 bases between them. The CDR3 spells CASSQVRLVEQYF. DNA for the CDR3: TGTGCCAGCAGCCAAGTGAGACTTGTCGAGCAGTACTTC.